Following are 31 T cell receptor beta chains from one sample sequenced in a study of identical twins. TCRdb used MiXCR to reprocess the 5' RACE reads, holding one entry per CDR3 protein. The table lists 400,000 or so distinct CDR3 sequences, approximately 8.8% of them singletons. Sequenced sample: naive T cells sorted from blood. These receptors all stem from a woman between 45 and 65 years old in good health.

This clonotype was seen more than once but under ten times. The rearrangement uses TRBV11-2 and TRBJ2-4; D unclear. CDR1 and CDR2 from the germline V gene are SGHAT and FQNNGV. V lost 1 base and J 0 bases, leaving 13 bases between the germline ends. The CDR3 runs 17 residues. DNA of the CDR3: TGTGCCAGCAGCTTAGTTGGGGTGAGGCTAGCCAAAAACATTCAGTACTTC. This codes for CASSLVGVRLAKNIQYF. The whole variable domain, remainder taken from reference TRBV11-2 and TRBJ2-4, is EAGVAQSPRYKIIEKRQSVAFWCNPISGHATLYWYQQILGQGPKLLIQFQNNGVVDDSQLPKDRFSAERLKGVDSTLKIQPAKLEDSAVYLCASSLVGVRLAKNIQYFGAGTRLSVL.

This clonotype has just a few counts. CDR3 region: CSARDLSVGEQYF. The CDR3 DNA reads TGCAGTGCTAGAGATCTTAGCGTCGGCGAGCAGTACTTC. The chain carries TRBV20-1 and TRBJ2-7; D might be TRBD2 (5 bases). The CDR3 is 13 residues long. Trimming cost V 0 bases and J 6 bases, with 12 bases left between them. From germline, CDR1 is DFQATT and CDR2 SNEGSKA (reference sequence).

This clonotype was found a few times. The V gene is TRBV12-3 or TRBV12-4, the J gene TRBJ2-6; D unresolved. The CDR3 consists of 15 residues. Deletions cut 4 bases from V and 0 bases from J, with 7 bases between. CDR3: CASSYSSSGANVLTF. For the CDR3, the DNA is TGTGCCAGCAGTTATAGTAGCTCTGGGGCCAACGTCCTGACTTTC.

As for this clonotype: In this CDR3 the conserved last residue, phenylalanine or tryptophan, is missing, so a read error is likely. As DNA, the CDR3 is TGTGCCAGCAGTTTAGTCGGGAGGGACAATGAGCAGTTCATC. Encoded protein: CASSLVGRDNEQFI. V usage is TRBV12-3 or TRBV12-4 and J usage is TRBJ2-1; TRBD2 agrees at 8 bases. After removal of 1 base from V and 5 bases from J, the junction contained 1 base not matched to a gene. This CDR3 spans 14 amino acids.

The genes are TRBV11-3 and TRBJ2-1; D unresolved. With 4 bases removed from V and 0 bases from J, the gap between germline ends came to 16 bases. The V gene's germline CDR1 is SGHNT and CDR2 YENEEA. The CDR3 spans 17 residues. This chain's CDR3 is CASSSKIPPSSYNEQFF. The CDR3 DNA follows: TGTGCCAGCAGCTCGAAGATACCCCCCAGCTCCTACAATGAGCAGTTCTTC.

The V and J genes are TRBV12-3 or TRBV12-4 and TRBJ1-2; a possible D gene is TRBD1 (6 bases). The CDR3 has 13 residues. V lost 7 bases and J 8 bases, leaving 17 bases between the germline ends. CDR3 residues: CASTLYRAVGYTF. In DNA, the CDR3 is TGTGCCAGCACTCTCTACAGGGCGGTAGGCTACACCTTC.

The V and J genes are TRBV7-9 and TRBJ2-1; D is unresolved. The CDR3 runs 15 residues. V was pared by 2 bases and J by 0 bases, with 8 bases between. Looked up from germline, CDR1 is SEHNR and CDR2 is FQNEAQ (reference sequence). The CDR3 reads CASSLFGNSYNEQFF. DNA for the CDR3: TGTGCCAGCAGCTTATTTGGGAACTCCTACAATGAGCAGTTCTTC.

The CDR3 DNA reads TGTGCCAGCAGTTTATTTTCAGGTACCTTCCTCGAGACCCAGTACTTC. It yields the protein CASSLFSGTFLETQYF. The chain uses TRBV27 and TRBJ2-5; no reliable D call. V was cut by 1 base and J by 5 bases, with 17 bases left in between. Germline V gene data show CDR1 as MNHEY and CDR2 as SMNVEV (reference sequence). This CDR3 contains 16 residues.

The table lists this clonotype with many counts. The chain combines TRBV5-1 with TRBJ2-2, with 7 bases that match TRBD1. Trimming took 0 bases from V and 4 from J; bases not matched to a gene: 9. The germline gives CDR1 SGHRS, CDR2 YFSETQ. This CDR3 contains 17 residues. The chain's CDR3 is CASSLVLGQASTGELFF. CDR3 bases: TGCGCCAGCAGCTTGGTTCTTGGACAGGCGAGCACCGGGGAGCTGTTTTTT.

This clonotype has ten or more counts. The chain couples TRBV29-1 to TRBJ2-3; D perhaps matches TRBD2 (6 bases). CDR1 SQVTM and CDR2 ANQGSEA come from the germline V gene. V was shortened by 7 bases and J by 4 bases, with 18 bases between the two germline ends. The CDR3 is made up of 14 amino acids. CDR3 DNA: TGCAGCGCCGAATTTGGGGGGAGCCCAGATACGCAGTATTTT. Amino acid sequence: CSAEFGGSPDTQYF.

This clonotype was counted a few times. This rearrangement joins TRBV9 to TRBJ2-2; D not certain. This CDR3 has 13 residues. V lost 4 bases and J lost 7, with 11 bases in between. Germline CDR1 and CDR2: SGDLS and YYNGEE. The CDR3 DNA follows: TGTGCCAGCAGCACCTTTAAGGTCGGGGAGCTGTTTTTT. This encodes CASSTFKVGELFF.

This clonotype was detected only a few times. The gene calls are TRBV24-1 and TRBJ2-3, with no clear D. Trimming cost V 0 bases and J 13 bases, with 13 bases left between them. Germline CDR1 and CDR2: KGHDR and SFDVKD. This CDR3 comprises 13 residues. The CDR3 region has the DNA TGTGCCACCAGTGATTTGATTCCGGACGCTAAGTATTTT. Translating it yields CATSDLIPDAKYF.

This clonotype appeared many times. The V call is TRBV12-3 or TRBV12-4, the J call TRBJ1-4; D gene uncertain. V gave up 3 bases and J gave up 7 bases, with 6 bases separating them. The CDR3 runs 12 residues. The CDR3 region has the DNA TGTGCCAGCAGTTTCAATGGTGAAAAACTGTTTTTT. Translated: CASSFNGEKLFF.

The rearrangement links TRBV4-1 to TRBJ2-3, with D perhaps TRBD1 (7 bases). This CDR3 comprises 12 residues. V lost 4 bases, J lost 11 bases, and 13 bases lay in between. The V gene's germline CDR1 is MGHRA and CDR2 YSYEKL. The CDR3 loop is CASSRQGGEQYF. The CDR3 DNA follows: TGCGCCAGCAGCCGACAGGGCGGGGAGCAGTATTTT.

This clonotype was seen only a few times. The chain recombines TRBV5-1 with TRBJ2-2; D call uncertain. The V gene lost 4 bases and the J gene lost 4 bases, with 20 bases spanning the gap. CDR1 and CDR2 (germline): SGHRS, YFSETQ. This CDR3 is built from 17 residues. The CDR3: CASSPQPRTLSTGELFF. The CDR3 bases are TGCGCCAGCAGCCCTCAACCCCGTACCCTTTCCACCGGGGAGCTGTTTTTT.

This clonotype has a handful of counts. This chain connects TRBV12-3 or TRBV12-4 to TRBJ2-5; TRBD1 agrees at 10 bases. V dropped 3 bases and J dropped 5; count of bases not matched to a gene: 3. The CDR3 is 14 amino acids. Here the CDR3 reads CASSFVGQGETQYF. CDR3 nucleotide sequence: TGTGCCAGCAGTTTTGTGGGACAGGGGGAGACCCAGTACTTC.

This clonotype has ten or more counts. The CDR3 sequence is CASTLSGIEQFF. As DNA, the CDR3 is TGTGCCAGCACCCTAAGCGGGATTGAGCAGTTCTTC. The chain is built from TRBV12-3 or TRBV12-4 and TRBJ2-1, with 7 bases lining up with TRBD2. V trimming: 7 bases; J trimming: 9 bases; junction bases outside the gene matches: 6. CDR3 length equals 12 residues.

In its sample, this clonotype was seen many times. This chain's CDR3 is CSVGTDGEAFF. Written as DNA, the CDR3 is TGCAGCGTTGGGACCGACGGCGAAGCTTTCTTT. The chain carries TRBV29-1 and TRBJ1-1; D gene ambiguous. CDR1 and CDR2 (germline): SQVTM, ANQGSEA. CDR3 size: 11 residues. Trimming took 4 bases from V and 8 from J, leaving 11 bases between them.

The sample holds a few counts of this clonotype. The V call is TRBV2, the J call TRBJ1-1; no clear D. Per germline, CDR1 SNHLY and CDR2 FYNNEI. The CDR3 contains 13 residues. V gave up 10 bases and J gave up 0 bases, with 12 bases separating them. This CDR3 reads CAIFGVLNTEAFF. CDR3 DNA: TGTGCCATCTTTGGAGTTTTGAACACTGAAGCTTTCTTT.

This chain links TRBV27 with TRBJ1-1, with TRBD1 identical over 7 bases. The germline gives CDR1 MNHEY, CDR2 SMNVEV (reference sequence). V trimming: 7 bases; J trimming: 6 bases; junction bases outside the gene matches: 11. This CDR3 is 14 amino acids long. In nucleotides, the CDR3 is TGTGCCAGCAATCAACAGGGGCGAAGGGCTGAAGCTTTCTTT. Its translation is CASNQQGRRAEAFF.

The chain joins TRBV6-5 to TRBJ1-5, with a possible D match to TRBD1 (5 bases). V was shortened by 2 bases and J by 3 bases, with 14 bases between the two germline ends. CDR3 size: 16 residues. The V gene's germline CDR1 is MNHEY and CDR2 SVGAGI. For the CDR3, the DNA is TGTGCCAGCAGTTACCGAGGGGTGGGTTCCAATCAGCCCCAGCATTTT. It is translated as CASSYRGVGSNQPQHF.

CDR3 in amino acids: CASSPRDKSLEQFF. CDR3 bases: TGTGCCAGCTCACCACGGGACAAAAGTCTTGAGCAGTTCTTC. The chain joins TRBV18 to TRBJ2-1; D may be TRBD1 (6 bases). CDR3 length: 14 amino acids. Germline lookup yields CDR1 KGHSH and CDR2 LQKENI. V was pared by 1 base and J by 9 bases, with 13 bases between.

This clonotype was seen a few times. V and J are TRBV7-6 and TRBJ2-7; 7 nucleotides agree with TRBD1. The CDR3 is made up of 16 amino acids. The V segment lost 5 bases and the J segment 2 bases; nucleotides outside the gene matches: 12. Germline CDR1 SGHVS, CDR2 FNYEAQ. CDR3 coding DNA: TGTGCCAGCAGCGCCTCACAGGGGTCCACAACCTACGAGCAGTACTTC. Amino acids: CASSASQGSTTYEQYF.

The CDR3 sequence is CASSQVGVSGNTIYF. CDR3 in DNA: TGCGCCAGCAGCCAAGTGGGAGTCTCTGGAAACACCATATATTTT. V is TRBV4-1 and J is TRBJ1-3; D not certain. V lost 1 base and J lost 0, with 7 bases in between. This CDR3 spans 15 amino acids. Per germline, CDR1 MGHRA and CDR2 YSYEKL.

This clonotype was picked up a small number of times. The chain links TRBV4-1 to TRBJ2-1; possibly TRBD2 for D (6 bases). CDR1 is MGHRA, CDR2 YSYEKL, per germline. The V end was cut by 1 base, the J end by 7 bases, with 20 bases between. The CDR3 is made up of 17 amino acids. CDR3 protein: CASSQVPTSRNGNEQFF. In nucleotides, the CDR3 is TGCGCCAGCAGCCAAGTTCCGACTAGTAGGAATGGGAATGAGCAGTTCTTC.

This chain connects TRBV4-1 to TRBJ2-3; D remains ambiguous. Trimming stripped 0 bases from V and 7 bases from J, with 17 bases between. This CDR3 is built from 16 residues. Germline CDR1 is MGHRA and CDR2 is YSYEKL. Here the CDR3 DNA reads TGCGCCAGCAGCCAAGATCACGTGGGTCGCGATTATACGCAGTATTTT. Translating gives CASSQDHVGRDYTQYF.

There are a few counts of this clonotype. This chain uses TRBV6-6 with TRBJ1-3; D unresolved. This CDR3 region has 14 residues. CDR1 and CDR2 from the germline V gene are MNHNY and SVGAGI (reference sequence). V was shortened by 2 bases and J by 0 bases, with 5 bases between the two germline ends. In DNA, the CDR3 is TGTGCCAGCAGTTACGAGGGCTCTGGAAACACCATATATTTT. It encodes CASSYEGSGNTIYF.

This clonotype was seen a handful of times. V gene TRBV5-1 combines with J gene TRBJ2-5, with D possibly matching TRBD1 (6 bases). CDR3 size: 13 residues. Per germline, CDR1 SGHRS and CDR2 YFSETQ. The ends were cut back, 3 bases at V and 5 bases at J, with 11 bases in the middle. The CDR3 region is CASSSDSRETQYF. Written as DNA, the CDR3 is TGCGCCAGCAGCTCGGACAGCCGGGAGACCCAGTACTTC.

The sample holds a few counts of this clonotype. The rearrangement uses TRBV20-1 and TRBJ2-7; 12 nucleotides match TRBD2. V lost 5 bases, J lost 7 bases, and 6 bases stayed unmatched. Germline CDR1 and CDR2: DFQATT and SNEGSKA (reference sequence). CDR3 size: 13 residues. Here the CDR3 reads CSAEILAGGEQYF. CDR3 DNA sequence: TGCAGTGCTGAAATCCTAGCGGGAGGGGAGCAGTACTTC.

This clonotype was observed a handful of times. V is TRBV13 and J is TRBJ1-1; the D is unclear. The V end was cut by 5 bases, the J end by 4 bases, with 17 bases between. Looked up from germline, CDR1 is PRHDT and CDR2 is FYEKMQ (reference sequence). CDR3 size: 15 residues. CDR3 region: CASSPGPSRGTEAFF. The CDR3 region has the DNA TGTGCCAGCAGCCCTGGACCCAGCAGAGGCACTGAAGCTTTCTTT.

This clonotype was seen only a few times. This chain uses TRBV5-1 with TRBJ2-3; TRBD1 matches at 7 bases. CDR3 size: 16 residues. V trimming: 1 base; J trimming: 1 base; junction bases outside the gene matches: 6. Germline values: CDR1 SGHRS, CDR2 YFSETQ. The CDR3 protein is CASSLPQGIGTDTQYF. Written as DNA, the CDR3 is TGCGCCAGCAGCTTGCCACAGGGGATAGGCACAGATACGCAGTATTTT.